These T cell receptor beta chains were read from a single sample in a study of blood T cell repertoires in COVID-19. TCRdb's copy holds only in-frame clones and misses some; the assay was immunoSEQ multiplex PCR. The table has about 140,000 clones, over 80% seen once; the top ten hold roughly 1.5%. The sample consisted of peripheral blood. These receptors were taken from a woman in her forties or fifties with acute or convalescent COVID-19. CDR3s include the opening cysteine and the closing phenylalanine or tryptophan. Fields, in order: clone size, V gene, J gene, D gene, CDR3 protein, CDR3 DNA. D genes are given only for firm matches. The listing skips clone size in some rows; elsewhere it reads once, few, many or a size class.

>.|TRBV5-1|TRBJ1-5|TRBD1
CASSLGQAEGPQHF
TGCGCCAGCAGCCTCGGACAGGCGGAAGGGCCCCAGCATTTT
>.|TRBV29-1|TRBJ2-7|.
CSVEAGTGGYEQYF
TGCAGCGTTGAGGCGGGGACTGGGGGCTACGAGCAGTACTTC
>.|TRBV10-3|TRBJ2-7|.
CAIRDPLASEQYF
TGTGCCATCAGGGACCCCCTAGCAAGCGAGCAGTACTTC
>once|TRBV29-1|TRBJ1-2|TRBD1
CSVNKAGTGYGYTF
TGCAGCGTAAACAAGGCCGGGACAGGCTATGGCTACACCTTC
>.|TRBV11-2|TRBJ2-7|.
CASSFSAGLPYEQYF
TGTGCCAGCAGCTTCTCCGCCGGACTGCCCTACGAGCAGTACTTC
>.|TRBV11-2|TRBJ2-3|TRBD1
CASSTLGQSTDTQYF
TGTGCCAGCAGCACCTTGGGACAGAGCACAGATACGCAGTATTTT
>once|TRBV23-1|TRBJ1-3|.
CASSQWRPAGNTIYF
TGCGCCAGCAGTCAATGGAGACCCGCCGGAAACACCATATATTTT
>.|TRBV7-9|TRBJ2-2|.
CASSPKAGANGGELFF
TGTGCCAGCAGCCCCAAGGCGGGGGCGAATGGCGGGGAGCTGTTTTTT
>.|TRBV19|TRBJ2-7|TRBD2
CASRASGSFYEQYF
TGTGCCAGTAGGGCGAGCGGGAGTTTCTACGAGCAGTACTTC
>once|TRBV6-2/TRBV6-3|TRBJ2-1|TRBD2
CASSYYGLAGDLEQFF
TGTGCCAGCAGTTATTATGGACTAGCGGGAGACCTTGAGCAGTTCTTC
>.|TRBV7-3|TRBJ1-6|.
CASSYPGSPLHF
TGTGCCAGCAGCTACCCGGGGTCACCCCTCCACTTT
>.|TRBV27|TRBJ2-5|TRBD2
CASSLSTSGQETQYF
TGTGCCAGCAGTTTATCGACTAGCGGACAAGAGACCCAGTACTTC
>.|TRBV7-2|TRBJ1-5|TRBD1
CASSLGTGGPLGNQPQHF
TGTGCCAGCAGCTTGGGGACAGGGGGCCCTCTGGGCAATCAGCCCCAGCATTTT
>.|TRBV6-1|TRBJ2-7|TRBD2
CASSEASGREIGYEQYF
TGTGCCAGCAGTGAGGCTAGCGGGAGGGAAATCGGCTACGAGCAGTACTTC
>.|TRBV7-6|TRBJ2-1|.
CASSLSSYNEQFF
TGTGCCAGCAGCTTGAGCTCCTACAATGAGCAGTTCTTC
>.|TRBV24-1|TRBJ2-1|.
CATSDLLTNYNEQFF
TGTGCCACCAGTGATTTGCTGACTAACTACAATGAGCAGTTCTTC
>.|TRBV7-3|TRBJ2-1|TRBD2
CASSRKRGSINYNEQFF
TGTGCCAGCAGCCGGAAGCGGGGGTCCATCAATTACAATGAGCAGTTCTTC
>.|TRBV18|TRBJ2-7|TRBD1
CASSLQGSSYEQYF
TGTGCCAGCTCACTACAGGGGAGCTCCTACGAGCAGTACTTC
>once|TRBV27|TRBJ2-5|.
CASSFFGETQYF
TGTGCCAGCAGTTTTTTCGGGGAGACCCAGTACTTC
>.|TRBV28|TRBJ1-2|TRBD1
CASSLPQGQGALGGYTF
TGTGCCAGCAGTTTACCCCAAGGACAGGGGGCCTTAGGTGGCTACACCTTC
>.|TRBV5-4|TRBJ2-5|TRBD2
CASSLKAGGPRETQYF
TGTGCCAGCAGCTTGAAAGCGGGAGGGCCACGGGAGACCCAGTACTTC
>.|TRBV5-1|TRBJ2-3|TRBD1
CASRSGQPTDTQYF
TGCGCCAGCAGATCGGGACAGCCCACAGATACGCAGTATTTT
>few|TRBV7-9|TRBJ2-7|.
CASSFSFRDKTYEQYF
TGTGCCAGCAGCTTTTCCTTCCGGGACAAAACCTACGAGCAGTACTTC
>.|TRBV9|TRBJ1-2|.
CASSPRTVCYTF
TGTGCCAGCAGCCCTCGGACAGTTTGCTACACCTTC
>once|TRBV18|TRBJ2-5|.
CASSPPSSSLETQYF
TGTGCCAGCTCACCACCGAGTAGTAGCTTAGAGACCCAGTACTTC
>.|TRBV15|TRBJ2-7|.
CATSSDRSYEQYF
TGTGCCACCAGCAGCGACAGGTCCTACGAGCAGTACTTC
>.|TRBV3-1/TRBV3-2|TRBJ2-5|.
CASSLGSGGLVATETQYF
TGTGCCAGCAGCCTAGGATCGGGGGGCCTAGTAGCTACGGAGACCCAGTACTTC
>.|TRBV7-9|TRBJ1-5|TRBD1
CASSAGAGGNQPQHF
TGTGCCAGCAGCGCAGGGGCAGGGGGGAATCAGCCCCAGCATTTT
>.|TRBV29-1|TRBJ1-1|TRBD1
CSVEYGRRDRGPTEAFF
TGCAGCGTTGAATACGGGCGACGGGACAGGGGGCCCACTGAAGCTTTCTTT
>.|TRBV27|TRBJ2-3|.
CASSGQGGLRTDTQYF
TGTGCCAGCAGTGGTCAGGGGGGATTGAGAACAGATACGCAGTATTTT
>.|TRBV5-1|TRBJ1-1|TRBD1
CASSTGGVNTEAFF
TGCGCCAGCAGCACAGGGGGCGTGAACACTGAAGCTTTCTTT
>.|TRBV2|TRBJ1-5|.
CASSDSKGNQPQHF
TGTGCCAGCAGTGACAGTAAGGGGAATCAGCCCCAGCATTTT
>.|TRBV5-1|TRBJ2-3|TRBD2
CASSLRLAGSTDTQYF
TGCGCCAGCAGCTTGAGACTAGCGGGATCGACAGATACGCAGTATTTT
>.|TRBV6-1|TRBJ2-3|.
CASSEMAISTDTQYF
TGTGCCAGCAGTGAAATGGCAATAAGCACAGATACGCAGTATTTT
>once|TRBV7-3|TRBJ2-3|.
CASSLGQHTDTQYF
TGTGCCAGCAGCCTTGGACAGCACACAGATACGCAGTATTTT
>.|TRBV21-1|TRBJ2-5|.
CASSKGFLAGQETQYF
TGTGCCAGCAGCAAAGGGTTCCTAGCGGGCCAAGAGACCCAGTACTTC
>.|TRBV19|TRBJ2-1|.
CASSPGEGQNQFF
TGTGCCAGTAGTCCCGGGGAAGGACAGAACCAGTTCTTC
>once|TRBV24-1|TRBJ2-3|TRBD2
CATGSGSSDTQYF
TGTGCCACCGGGAGCGGGAGTTCAGATACGCAGTATTTT
>many|TRBV6-5|TRBJ2-7|TRBD1
CASRRGQGVHEQYF
TGTGCCAGCCGCCGGGGACAGGGTGTTCACGAGCAGTACTTC
>.|TRBV11-3|TRBJ2-2|.
CASSWLGGASAGELFF
TGTGCCAGCAGCTGGTTGGGGGGAGCATCGGCCGGGGAGCTGTTTTTT
>.|TRBV6-5|TRBJ2-7|.
CASSRLLEDEQYF
TGTGCCAGCAGTAGGCTTCTGGAGGACGAGCAGTACTTC
>.|TRBV19|TRBJ2-2|.
CASSPLNTGELFF
TGTGCCAGTAGTCCCCTAAACACCGGGGAGCTGTTTTTT
>few|TRBV24-1|TRBJ2-2|.
CATSDPGGKLFF
TGTGCCACCAGTGATCCAGGCGGGAAGCTGTTTTTT
>.|TRBV11-3|TRBJ1-1|.
CASSLDHTSPNTEAFF
TGTGCCAGCAGCTTAGATCACACCTCCCCGAACACTGAAGCTTTCTTT
>.|TRBV28|TRBJ1-2|TRBD1
CASYGQGVSGYGYTF
TGTGCCAGCTATGGACAGGGGGTATCTGGCTATGGCTACACCTTC
>few|TRBV12-3/TRBV12-4|TRBJ2-1|TRBD2
CASSREANEQFF
TGTGCCAGCAGCCGGGAGGCCAATGAGCAGTTCTTC
>.|TRBV28|TRBJ1-1|TRBD1
CASWDRGNTEAFF
TGTGCCAGCTGGGACAGGGGAAACACTGAAGCTTTCTTT
>.|TRBV27|TRBJ1-4|TRBD1
CASSPRATGGGEKLFF
TGTGCCAGCAGTCCCCGGGCGACAGGGGGAGGGGAAAAACTGTTTTTT
>.|TRBV5-4|TRBJ2-6|TRBD2
CASSGSGAGANVLTF
TGTGCCAGCAGCGGAAGCGGGGCTGGGGCCAACGTCCTGACTTTC
>.|TRBV25-1|TRBJ1-1|TRBD1
CASSGTGVHTEAFF
TGTGCCAGCAGTGGGACAGGGGTTCACACTGAAGCTTTCTTT
>once|TRBV10-2|TRBJ2-7|TRBD2
CASSGASGIHYEQYF
TGCGCCAGCAGTGGAGCTAGCGGGATACACTACGAGCAGTACTTC
>.|TRBV5-1|TRBJ1-1|TRBD1
CASSLTGTGRRSAFF
TGCGCCAGCAGCTTAACCGGGACAGGGCGACGTTCGGCTTTCTTT
>.|TRBV27|TRBJ2-7|TRBD1
CASRPLDRVTYEQYF
TGTGCCAGCAGGCCCCTCGACAGGGTCACCTACGAGCAGTACTTC
>.|TRBV27|TRBJ1-3|TRBD1
CASSPQGAQGNTIYF
TGTGCCAGCAGTCCCCAGGGGGCGCAGGGAAACACCATATATTTT